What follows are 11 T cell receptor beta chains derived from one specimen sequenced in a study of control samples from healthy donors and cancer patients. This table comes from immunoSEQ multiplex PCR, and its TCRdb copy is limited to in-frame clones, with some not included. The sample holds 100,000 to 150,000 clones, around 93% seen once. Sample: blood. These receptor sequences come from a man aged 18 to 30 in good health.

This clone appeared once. Written as DNA, the CDR3 is TGTGCCAGCAGTACCTATGACAGGGAAGTATATGGCTACACCTTC. Amino acid sequence: CASSTYDREVYGYTF. The rearrangement joins TRBV6-5 to TRBJ1-2; 7 nucleotides match TRBD1. The V segment lost 5 bases and the J segment 5 bases; nucleotides outside the gene matches: 11. This CDR3 comprises 15 residues. From germline, CDR1 is MNHEY and CDR2 SVGAGI.

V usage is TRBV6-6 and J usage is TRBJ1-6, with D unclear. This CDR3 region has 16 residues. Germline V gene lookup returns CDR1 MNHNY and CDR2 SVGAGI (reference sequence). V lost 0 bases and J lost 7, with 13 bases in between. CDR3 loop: CASSYSPGRGNSPLHF. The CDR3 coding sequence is TGTGCCAGCAGTTACTCGCCGGGGAGAGGAAATTCACCCCTCCACTTT.

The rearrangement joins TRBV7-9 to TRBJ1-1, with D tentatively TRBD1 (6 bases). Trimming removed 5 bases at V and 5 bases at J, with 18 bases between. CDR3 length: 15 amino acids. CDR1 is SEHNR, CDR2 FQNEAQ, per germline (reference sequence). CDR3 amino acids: CASSPATGMGTEAFF. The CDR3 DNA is TGTGCCAGCAGCCCCGCCACAGGGATGGGGACTGAAGCTTTCTTT.

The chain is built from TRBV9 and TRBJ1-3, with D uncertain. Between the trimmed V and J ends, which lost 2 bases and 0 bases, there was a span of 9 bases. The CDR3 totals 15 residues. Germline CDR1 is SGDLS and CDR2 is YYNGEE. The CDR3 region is CASSVSRGSGNTIYF. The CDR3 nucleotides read TGTGCCAGCAGCGTGTCCCGTGGCTCTGGAAACACCATATATTTT. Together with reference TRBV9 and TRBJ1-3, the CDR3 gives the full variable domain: DSGVTQTPKHLITATGQRVTLRCSPRSGDLSVYWYQQSLDQGLQFLIQYYNGEERAKGNILERFSAQQFPDLHSELNLSSLELGDSALYFCASSVSRGSGNTIYFGEGSWLTVV.

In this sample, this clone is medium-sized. CDR3 DNA sequence: TGTGCCAGCAGTGACAGGGCCAATCAGCCCCAGCATTTT. It translates to CASSDRANQPQHF. The chain is built from TRBV6-4 and TRBJ1-5; no clear D gene. The CDR3 is made up of 13 amino acids. Germline CDR1 and CDR2: MRHNA and SNTAGT. V shed 2 bases and J shed 3 bases, with 5 bases lying between them.

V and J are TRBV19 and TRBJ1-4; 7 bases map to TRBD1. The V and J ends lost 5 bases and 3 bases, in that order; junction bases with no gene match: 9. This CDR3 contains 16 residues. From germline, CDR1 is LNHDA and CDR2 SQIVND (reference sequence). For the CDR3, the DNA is TGTGCCAGTAGTGCTTACAGGGGTGCTCCTAATGAAAAACTGTTTTTT. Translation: CASSAYRGAPNEKLFF.

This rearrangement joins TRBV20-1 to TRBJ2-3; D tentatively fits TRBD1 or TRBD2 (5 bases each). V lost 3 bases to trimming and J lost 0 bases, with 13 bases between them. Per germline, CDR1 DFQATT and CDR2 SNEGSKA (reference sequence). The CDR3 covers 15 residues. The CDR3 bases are TGCAGTGCTAGTTACGAGGGGCGAAGCACAGATACGCAGTATTTT. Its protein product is CSASYEGRSTDTQYF.

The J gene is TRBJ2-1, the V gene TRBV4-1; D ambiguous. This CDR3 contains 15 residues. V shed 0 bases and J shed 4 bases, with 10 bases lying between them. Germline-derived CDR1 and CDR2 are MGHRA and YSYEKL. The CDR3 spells CASSQDNTAYNEQFF. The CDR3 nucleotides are TGCGCCAGCAGCCAAGATAACACAGCATACAATGAGCAGTTCTTC.

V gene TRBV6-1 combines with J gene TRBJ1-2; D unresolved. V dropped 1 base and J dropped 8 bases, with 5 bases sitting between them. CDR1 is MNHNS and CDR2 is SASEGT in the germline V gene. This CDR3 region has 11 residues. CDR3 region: CASSEVGGYTF. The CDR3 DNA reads TGTGCCAGCAGTGAAGTCGGCGGCTACACCTTC.

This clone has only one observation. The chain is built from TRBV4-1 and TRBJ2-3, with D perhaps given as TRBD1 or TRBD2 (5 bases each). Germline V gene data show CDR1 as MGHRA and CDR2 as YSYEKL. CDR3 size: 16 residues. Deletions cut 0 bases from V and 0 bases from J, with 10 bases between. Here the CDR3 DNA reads TGCGCCAGCAGCCAAGACGAAAGGGACAGCACAGATACGCAGTATTTT. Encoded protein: CASSQDERDSTDTQYF.

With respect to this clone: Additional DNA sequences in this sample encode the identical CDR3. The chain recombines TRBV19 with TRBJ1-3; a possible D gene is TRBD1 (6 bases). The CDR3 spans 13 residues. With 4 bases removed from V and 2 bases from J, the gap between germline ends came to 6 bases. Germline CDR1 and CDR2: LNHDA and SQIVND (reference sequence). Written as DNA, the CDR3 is TGTGCCAGTAGTAACAGGGCTGGAAACACCATATATTTT. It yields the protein CASSNRAGNTIYF.